Below, one TCR beta chain is given with its context. Its antigen is as yet unknown. The data derive from a study of cytomegalovirus exposure and HLA in healthy donors. Study-wide results and limits: Despite most TCR sequences being rare, some public TCRs occurred in many donors. According to reports, the classifier identified cytomegalovirus status with high specificity and sensitivity.

The V end was cut by 1 base, the J end by 0 bases, with 10 bases between. The CDR3 is 16 residues long. Germline V gene data show CDR1 as SGHDN and CDR2 as FVKESK. 13 Jbeta primers and 60 Vbeta primers were used for the PCR. This table comes from immunoSEQ multiplex PCR, and its TCRdb copy is limited to in-frame clones, with some not included. The sample consists of approximately 100,000 clones, around 80% of them appearing once. The V call is TRBV14, the J call TRBJ2-1, with D possibly being TRBD2 (6 bases). The source is a man in his 60s in good health and CMV-seropositive. The sample comprised PBMCs. The CDR3 DNA is TGTGCCAGCAGCCAAGCCCGGGGGAACTCCTACAATGAGCAGTTCTTC. Protein: CASSQARGNSYNEQFF.